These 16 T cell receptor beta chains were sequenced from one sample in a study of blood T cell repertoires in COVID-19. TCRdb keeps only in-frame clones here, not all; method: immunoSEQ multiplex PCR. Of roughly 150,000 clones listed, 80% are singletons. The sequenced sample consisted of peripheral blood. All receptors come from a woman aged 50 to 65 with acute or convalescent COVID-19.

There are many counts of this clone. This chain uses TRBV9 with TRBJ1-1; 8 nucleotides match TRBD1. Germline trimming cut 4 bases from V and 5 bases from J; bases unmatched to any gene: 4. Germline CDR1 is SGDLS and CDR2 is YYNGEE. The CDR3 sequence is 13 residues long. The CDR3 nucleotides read TGTGCCAGCAGCATCGGGACAGGTACTGAAGCTTTCTTT. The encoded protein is CASSIGTGTEAFF.

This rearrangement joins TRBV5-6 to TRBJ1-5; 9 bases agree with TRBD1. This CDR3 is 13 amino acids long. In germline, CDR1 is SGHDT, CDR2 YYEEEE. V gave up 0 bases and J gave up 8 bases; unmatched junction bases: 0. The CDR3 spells CASSLGQGEPQHF. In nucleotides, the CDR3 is TGTGCCAGCAGCTTGGGACAGGGGGAGCCCCAGCATTTT. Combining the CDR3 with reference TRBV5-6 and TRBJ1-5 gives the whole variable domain DAGVTQSPTHLIKTRGQQVTLRCSPKSGHDTVSWYQQALGQGPQFIFQYYEEEERQRGNFPDRFSGHQFPNYSSELNVNALLLGDSALYLCASSLGQGEPQHFGDGTRLSIL.

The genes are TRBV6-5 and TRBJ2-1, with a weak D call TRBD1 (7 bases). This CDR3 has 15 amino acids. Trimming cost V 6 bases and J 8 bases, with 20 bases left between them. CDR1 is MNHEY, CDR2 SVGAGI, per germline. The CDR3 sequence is CASRETGWGVYEQFF. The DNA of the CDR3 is TGTGCCAGCAGGGAGACAGGGTGGGGGGTCTATGAGCAGTTCTTC.

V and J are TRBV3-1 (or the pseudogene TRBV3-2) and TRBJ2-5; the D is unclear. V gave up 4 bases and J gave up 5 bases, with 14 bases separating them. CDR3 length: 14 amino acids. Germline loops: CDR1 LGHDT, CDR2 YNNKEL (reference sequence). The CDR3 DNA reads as TGTGCCAGCAGCCCGCGACCACAGAAGGAGACCCAGTACTTC. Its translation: CASSPRPQKETQYF.

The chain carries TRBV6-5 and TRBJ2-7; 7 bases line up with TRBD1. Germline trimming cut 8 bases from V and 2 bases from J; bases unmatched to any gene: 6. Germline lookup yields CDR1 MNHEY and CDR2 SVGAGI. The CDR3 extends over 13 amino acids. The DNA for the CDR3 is TGTGCCAGCTTCCAGGGGGAAACCTACGAGCAGTACTTC. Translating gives CASFQGETYEQYF.

The CDR3 loop is CSVLTVNTEAFF. CDR3 bases: TGCAGCGTGCTAACAGTGAACACTGAAGCTTTCTTT. The chain couples TRBV29-1 to TRBJ1-1; D gene ambiguous. Germline V gene sequence: CDR1 SQVTM, CDR2 ANQGSEA. The CDR3 runs 12 residues. Trimming cost V 6 bases and J 0 bases, with 8 bases left between them.

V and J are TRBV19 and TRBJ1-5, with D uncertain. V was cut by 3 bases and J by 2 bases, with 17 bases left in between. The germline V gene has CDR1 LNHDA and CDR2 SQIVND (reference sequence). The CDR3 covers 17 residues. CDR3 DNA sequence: TGTGCCAGTAGTATCAATACCGGGAACGTGGGCAATCAGCCCCAGCATTTT. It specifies CASSINTGNVGNQPQHF.

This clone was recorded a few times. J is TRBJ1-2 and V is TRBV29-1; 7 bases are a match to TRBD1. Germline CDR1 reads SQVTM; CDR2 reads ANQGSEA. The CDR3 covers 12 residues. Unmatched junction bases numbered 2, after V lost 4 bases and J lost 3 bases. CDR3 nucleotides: TGCAGCGTTGGTACAGGGGACTATGGCTACACCTTC. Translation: CSVGTGDYGYTF. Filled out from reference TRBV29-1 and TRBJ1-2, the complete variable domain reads SAVISQKPSRDICQRGTSLTIQCQVDSQVTMMFWYRQQPGQSLTLIATANQGSEATYESGFVIDKFPISRPNLTFSTLTVSNMSPEDSSIYLCSVGTGDYGYTFGSGTRLTVV.

CDR3: CASRPYGMSYEQYF. DNA of the CDR3: TGTGCCAGCCGACCATACGGGATGTCCTACGAGCAGTACTTC. The chain uses TRBV11-2 and TRBJ2-7, with D tentatively TRBD2 (5 bases). The V end was cut by 8 bases, the J end by 1 base, with 15 bases between. The CDR3 is made up of 14 amino acids. The germline gives CDR1 SGHAT, CDR2 FQNNGV.

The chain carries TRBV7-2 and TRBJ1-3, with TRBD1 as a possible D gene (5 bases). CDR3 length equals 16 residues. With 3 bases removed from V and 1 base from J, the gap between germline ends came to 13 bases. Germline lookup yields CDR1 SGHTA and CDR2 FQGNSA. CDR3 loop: CASSLLPTASGNTIYF. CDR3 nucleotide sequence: TGTGCCAGCAGCTTGCTACCGACAGCTTCTGGAAACACCATATATTTT. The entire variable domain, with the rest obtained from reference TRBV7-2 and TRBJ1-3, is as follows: GAGVSQSPSNKVTEKGKDVELRCDPISGHTALYWYRQSLGQGLEFLIYFQGNSAPDKSGLPSDRFSAERTGGSVSTLTIQRTQQEDSAVYLCASSLLPTASGNTIYFGEGSWLTVV.

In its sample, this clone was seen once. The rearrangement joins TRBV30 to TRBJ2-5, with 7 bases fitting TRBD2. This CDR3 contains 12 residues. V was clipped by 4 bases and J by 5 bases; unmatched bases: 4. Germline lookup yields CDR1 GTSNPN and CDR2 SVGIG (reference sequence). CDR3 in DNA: TGTGCCTGGACAAGCGGGGCTGAGACCCAGTACTTC. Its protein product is CAWTSGAETQYF.

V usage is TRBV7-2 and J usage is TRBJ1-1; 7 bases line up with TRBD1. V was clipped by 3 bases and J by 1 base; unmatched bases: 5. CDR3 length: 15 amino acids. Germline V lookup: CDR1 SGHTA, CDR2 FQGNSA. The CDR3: CASSLVTGANTEAFF. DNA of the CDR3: TGTGCCAGCAGCTTGGTCACAGGGGCGAACACTGAAGCTTTCTTT.

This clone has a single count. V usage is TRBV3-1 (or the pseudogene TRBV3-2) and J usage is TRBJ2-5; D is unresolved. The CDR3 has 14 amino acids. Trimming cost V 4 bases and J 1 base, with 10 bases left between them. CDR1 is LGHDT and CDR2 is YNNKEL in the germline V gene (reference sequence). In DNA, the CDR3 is TGTGCCAGCAGCCCCAGTAGCTCCCAAGAGACCCAGTACTTC. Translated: CASSPSSSQETQYF.

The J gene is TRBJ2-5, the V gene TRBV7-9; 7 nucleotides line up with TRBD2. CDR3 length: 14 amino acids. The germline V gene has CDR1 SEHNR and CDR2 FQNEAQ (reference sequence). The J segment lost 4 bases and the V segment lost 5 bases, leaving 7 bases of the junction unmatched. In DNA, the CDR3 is TGTGCCAGCAGCCCTGGGGGGGTGGTAGAGACCCAGTACTTC. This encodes CASSPGGVVETQYF.

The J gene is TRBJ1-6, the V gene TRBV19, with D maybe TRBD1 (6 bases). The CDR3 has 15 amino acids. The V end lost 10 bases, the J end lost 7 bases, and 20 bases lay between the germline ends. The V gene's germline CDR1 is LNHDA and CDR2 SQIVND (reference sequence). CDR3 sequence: CATPPRAGTNSPLHF. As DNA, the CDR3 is TGTGCCACTCCCCCCCGGGCAGGGACAAATTCACCCCTCCACTTT. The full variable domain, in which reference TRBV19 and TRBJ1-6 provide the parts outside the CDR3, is DGGITQSPKYLFRKEGQNVTLSCEQNLNHDAMYWYRQDPGQGLRLIYYSQIVNDFQKGDIAEGYSVSREKKESFPLTVTSAQKNPTAFYLCATPPRAGTNSPLHFGNGTRLTVT.

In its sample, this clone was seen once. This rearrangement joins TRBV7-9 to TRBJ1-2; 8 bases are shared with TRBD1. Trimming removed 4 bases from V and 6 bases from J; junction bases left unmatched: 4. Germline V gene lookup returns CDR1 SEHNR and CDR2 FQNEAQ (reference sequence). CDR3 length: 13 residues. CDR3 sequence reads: CASSSQGVDGYTF. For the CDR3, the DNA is TGTGCCAGCAGCTCACAGGGGGTAGATGGCTACACCTTC.